The rows below give T cell receptor beta chains drawn from one sample of a study of T-cell reconstitution after alpha-beta-depleted transplantation in children. TCRdb itself ran the PCR reads through MiXCR, one entry per CDR3 protein. The sample includes roughly 100,000 distinct CDR3 sequences, 7% to 9% of them seen just once. The material was PBMCs from the stem cell graft donor, obtained from the stem cell graft. The receptors were sampled from a human donor who donated a stem cell graft to a child with congenital amegakaryocytic thrombocytopenia. The CDR3 runs from the conserved cysteine through the conserved F or W. D genes are given only for firm matches. Clone size appears in some rows only: once, few, many, or a class for an expanded clone.

d_call	v_call	clone_size	j_call	cdr3_nt	cdr3_aa
NA	TRBV6-2/TRBV6-3	many	TRBJ2-5	TGTGCCAGCAGTTGGCAGGGATTGCGAGAGACCCAGTACTTC	CASSWQGLRETQYF
NA	TRBV10-3	many	TRBJ2-3	TGTGCCATTAGAAGCAGGGGGGCAAAAGAGGATACGCAGTATTTT	CAIRSRGAKEDTQYF
TRBD2	TRBV29-1	many	TRBJ2-1	TGCAGCGCTGTAGCGGGAGCGTTGTACAATGAGCAGTTCTTC	CSAVAGALYNEQFF
NA	TRBV7-9	many	TRBJ2-1	TGTGCCAGCAGTGACACCGCCTACAATGAGCAGTTCTTC	CASSDTAYNEQFF
NA	TRBV4-3	many	TRBJ1-4	TGCGCCAGCAGCCAAGATGCAGGTCAGGGGGAAAAACTGTTTTTT	CASSQDAGQGEKLFF
NA	TRBV7-2	many	TRBJ2-2	TGTGCCAGCAGCTTATTCCTTGGGTCGAGGAGGGCCGGGGAGCTGTTTTTT	CASSLFLGSRRAGELFF
TRBD2	TRBV28	many	TRBJ2-1	TGTGCCAGCAGTGCGACTAGCGGGAGTCGGAATGAGCAGTTCTTC	CASSATSGSRNEQFF
NA	TRBV6-5	many	TRBJ2-3	TGTGCCAGCAGTTATGCGGGGCCCGTCGTTCCTAGCACAGATACGCAGTATTTT	CASSYAGPVVPSTDTQYF
NA	TRBV20-1	many	TRBJ2-1	TGCAGTGCTAGAGATGGGGCCGTGGTCAATGAGCAGTTCTTC	CSARDGAVVNEQFF
TRBD1	TRBV28	many	TRBJ1-1	TGTGCCAGCAGTCGGACAGGGGGGGTGGGAAACACTGAAGCTTTCTTT	CASSRTGGVGNTEAFF
TRBD2	TRBV7-3	many	TRBJ2-1	TGTGCCAGCAGCTTAGCCTTACTAGCGGGAGGTGGCAATGAGCAGTTCTTC	CASSLALLAGGGNEQFF
TRBD1	TRBV20-1	many	TRBJ1-1	TGCAGTGCCTTGGGACAGACCCTCACTGAAGCTTTCTTT	CSALGQTLTEAFF
TRBD2	TRBV20-1	many	TRBJ2-1	TGCAGTGCTTACGGAGGTCTAGCGGGGGTCTACAATGAGCAGTTCTTC	CSAYGGLAGVYNEQFF
NA	TRBV6-5	many	TRBJ1-2	TGTGCCAGCAGTTATGATCCGGGAGCTAACTATGGCTACACCTTC	CASSYDPGANYGYTF
NA	TRBV5-5	many	TRBJ2-7	TGTGCCAGCAGCGTGGATATAGGGACATCCTACGAGCAGTACTTC	CASSVDIGTSYEQYF
NA	TRBV12-3/TRBV12-4	many	TRBJ2-1	TGTGCCAGCAGTTTAGGGCAATACTACAATGAGCAGTTCTTC	CASSLGQYYNEQFF
NA	TRBV11-2	many	TRBJ2-1	TGTGCCAGCAGCTTAACGTCGAGCTCCTACAATGAGCAGTTCTTC	CASSLTSSSYNEQFF
NA	TRBV29-1	many	TRBJ1-2	TGCAGCGTTCGGACCAAGGGACGGGACCGGGGCTACACCTTC	CSVRTKGRDRGYTF
TRBD1	TRBV5-1	many	TRBJ1-6	TGCGCCAGCAGGGAGGGGGCAAGCTCACCCCTCCACTTT	CASREGASSPLHF
NA	TRBV20-1	many	TRBJ1-1	TGCAGTGCTAGAGAGGATATTGACGGTGAAGCTTTCTTT	CSAREDIDGEAFF
NA	TRBV10-3	many	TRBJ2-2	TGTGCCATCAGTGTTAGCGGAGACACCGGGGAGCTGTTTTTT	CAISVSGDTGELFF
NA	TRBV12-3/TRBV12-4	many	TRBJ1-6	TGTGCCAGCAGTTTGGCGACCTCTTCACCCCTCCACTTT	CASSLATSSPLHF
NA	TRBV4-1	many	TRBJ2-5	TGCGCCAGCAGAGGGCAAAACGGAGAGACCCAGTACTTC	CASRGQNGETQYF
TRBD2	TRBV29-1	many	TRBJ2-3	TGCAGCGTTCCTCGGGGTAGCGGGGGGACAGATACGCAGTATTTT	CSVPRGSGGTDTQYF
TRBD1	TRBV5-5	many	TRBJ1-1	TGTGCCAGCAGCCAAACGGACAGGGGGTACACTGAAGCTTTCTTT	CASSQTDRGYTEAFF
NA	TRBV2	many	TRBJ2-1	TGTGCCAGCAGGGGACTGGGGGCCTACAATGAGCAGTTCTTC	CASRGLGAYNEQFF
NA	TRBV20-1	few	TRBJ2-7	TGCAGTGCTAGAGTCCCCGACAGTTCCTACGAGCAGTACTTC	CSARVPDSSYEQYF
TRBD1	TRBV12-3/TRBV12-4	many	TRBJ1-5	TGTGCCAGCAGCCCGGAGGGGGCTAGCAATCAGCCCCAGCATTTT	CASSPEGASNQPQHF
NA	TRBV12-3/TRBV12-4	many	TRBJ2-7	TGTGCCAGCAGTTCCTTCGGGACATTTTACGAGCAGTACTTC	CASSSFGTFYEQYF
TRBD2	TRBV5-1	many	TRBJ2-1	TGCGCCAGCACCACAACGTGGGAGGGTGACAATGAGCAGTTCTTC	CASTTTWEGDNEQFF
NA	TRBV3-1	many	TRBJ2-4	TGTGCCAGCAGCCAAGGAGAGGTTGGGGGGAACATTCAGTACTTC	CASSQGEVGGNIQYF
NA	TRBV5-1	many	TRBJ2-6	TGCGCCAGCAGTCCGTCCGGGATAGGGGCCAACGTCCTGACTTTC	CASSPSGIGANVLTF
TRBD2	TRBV28	many	TRBJ2-3	TGTGCCAGCAGTTTCTCCTCCGGGACTAGCGGACCAGATACGCAGTATTTT	CASSFSSGTSGPDTQYF
NA	TRBV14	many	TRBJ2-4	TGTGCCAGCAGCCAAGACGGGCGGCTAGCCAAAAACATTCAGTACTTC	CASSQDGRLAKNIQYF
TRBD1	TRBV7-2	many	TRBJ1-1	TGTGCCAGCAGGGTACAGGGGGCGAGCGGTGAAGCTTTCTTT	CASRVQGASGEAFF
NA	TRBV5-1	many	TRBJ2-3	TGCGCCAGCAGCTTTAGCACTTCTAGCACAGATACGCAGTATTTT	CASSFSTSSTDTQYF
NA	TRBV20-1	many	TRBJ1-6	TGCAGTGCTTCTACCGACCTACGACCGGGACATCTAACGGGGTCACCCCTCCACTTT	CSASTDLRPGHLTGSPLHF
TRBD2	TRBV3-1	many	TRBJ2-3	TGTGCCAGCAGCCGTACTAGCGGGACCGCAGATACGCAGTATTTT	CASSRTSGTADTQYF
TRBD1	TRBV7-9	many	TRBJ1-1	TGTGCCAGCAGCACACAGGGGTACACTGAAGCTTTCTTT	CASSTQGYTEAFF
TRBD1	TRBV3-1	many	TRBJ2-3	TGTGCCAGCAGCCAAGATTTCGGGGCAGGGGGCGAGGATACGCAGTATTTT	CASSQDFGAGGEDTQYF
TRBD1	TRBV20-1	NA	TRBJ1-2	TGCAGTGCTAGAGTACAGGGGTCACATGGCTACACCTTC	CSARVQGSHGYTF
NA	TRBV5-1	many	TRBJ2-3	TGCGCCAGCAGCTTGGGAGGAGGAAGCACAGATACGCAGTATTTT	CASSLGGGSTDTQYF
TRBD2	TRBV12-3/TRBV12-4	many	TRBJ2-1	TGTGCCAGCAGTTTCGGGAGGTCTAGGGGAAACAGTTACAATGAGCAGTTCTTC	CASSFGRSRGNSYNEQFF
TRBD2	TRBV3-1	many	TRBJ2-1	TGTGCCAGCAGCCCCGGGACTAGCGGGGACTACAATGAGCAGTTCTTC	CASSPGTSGDYNEQFF
TRBD1	TRBV4-1	medium-sized	TRBJ1-1	TGCGCCAGCACCCTAAAAGGCCAGGGGGGGAACACTGAAGCTTTCTTT	CASTLKGQGGNTEAFF
TRBD1	TRBV7-2	many	TRBJ1-3	TGTGCCAGCAGCTTAGAACATCAGGGGGCGCGAAACACCATATATTTT	CASSLEHQGARNTIYF
TRBD1	TRBV3-1	many	TRBJ2-7	TGTGCCAGCAGCCAAGTATCAGGGACAGGGAACGAGCAGTACTTC	CASSQVSGTGNEQYF
TRBD2	TRBV5-1	many	TRBJ2-3	TGCGCCAGCAGCTTGGGGCGGGGGGGCCTCGGATTTGGAACAGATACGCAGTATTTT	CASSLGRGGLGFGTDTQYF
NA	TRBV5-1	many	TRBJ2-7	TGCGCCAGCAGCGACGAGTTTTACGAGCAGTACTTC	CASSDEFYEQYF
NA	TRBV12-3/TRBV12-4	many	TRBJ2-4	TGTGCCATCTTGGCAGTTCCCAAAAACATTCAGTACTTC	CAILAVPKNIQYF
NA	TRBV5-4	many	TRBJ2-1	TGTGCCAGCAGCCCCCCGGCCGGCCGTTACTCCTACAATGAGCAGTTCTTC	CASSPPAGRYSYNEQFF
NA	TRBV20-1	many	TRBJ1-5	TGCAGTGCTTCGACACGGGGGCCCCTAAGCAATCAGCCCCAGCATTTT	CSASTRGPLSNQPQHF
TRBD2	TRBV11-2	many	TRBJ2-3	TGTGCCAGCAGCCTCGGGACTAGCGGGGTCTTAGATACGCAGTATTTT	CASSLGTSGVLDTQYF